This record looks at one T cell receptor beta chain sequence and its context. Between the trimmed V and J ends, which lost 4 bases and 3 bases, there was a span of 13 bases. Germline CDR1 and CDR2: SGHKS and YYEKEE (reference sequence). CDR3 size: 15 residues. This entry belongs to a study of OX40 agonist ivuxolimab in advanced cancers. TCRdb keeps only in-frame clones here, not all; method: immunoSEQ multiplex PCR. The top ten hold 0.33% of the sample, which has tens of thousands of clones, roughly 88% seen once. Sequences were derived from CD4+ or CD8+ T cells sorted from blood, sampled in a trial of the OX40 agonist ivuxolimab. This TCR came from an adult with an advanced solid tumor such as melanoma, head and neck, liver or kidney cancer. This chain links TRBV5-5 with TRBJ1-4, with D perhaps TRBD1 (5 bases). The CDR3 DNA reads as TGTGCCAGCAGCGTACGGACACGGGCTAATGAAAAACTGTTTTTT. It yields the protein CASSVRTRANEKLFF.